This T cell receptor (beta chain) is drawn from a study of blood T cell repertoires in COVID-19. The CDR3 has 16 amino acids. Germline-derived CDR1 and CDR2 are SGHAT and FQNNGV. V lost 6 bases and J 2 bases, leaving 17 bases between the germline ends. TCRdb keeps only in-frame clones here, not all; method: immunoSEQ multiplex PCR. The sample contains 200,000 or so clones, roughly 80% of which appear only once. The TCR was taken from a man between 40 and 49 years old who had recovered from COVID-19. Specimen: PBMCs or T cells enriched from blood (not recorded which). This chain uses TRBV11-2 with TRBJ2-1, with D perhaps TRBD1 (6 bases). DNA of the CDR3: TGTGCCAGCAGGACCCGCAGGGGACCTACCTACAATGAGCAGTTCTTC. It translates to CASRTRRGPTYNEQFF.